Listed here are 5 T cell receptor beta chains from one sample, sequenced in a study of blood T cells in healthy people across ages. The use of a sample-barcoded 5' primer and a J-beta primer mix characterized a second PCR of roughly 6 to 12 cycles. Each CDR3 protein is one row after TCRdb ran MiXCR on the 5' RACE reads. The sample contains hundreds of thousands of distinct CDR3 sequences, roughly 40% of which appear only once. Sequences were obtained from blood. These receptors all come from a man between 18 and 35 years old in good health.

This clonotype has more than one count but fewer than ten. The chain combines TRBV27 with TRBJ1-5; 10 bases are a match to TRBD1. After removal of 5 bases from V and 6 bases from J, the junction contained 7 bases not matched to a gene. CDR1 and CDR2 (germline): MNHEY, SMNVEV (reference sequence). The CDR3 is 15 residues long. This chain's CDR3 is CASSQGQGSGQPQHF. The CDR3, as DNA: TGTGCCAGCAGTCAGGGACAGGGGAGCGGTCAGCCCCAGCATTTT.

The chain carries TRBV4-3 and TRBJ2-3; perhaps TRBD2 as D (7 bases). V shed 0 bases and J shed 6 bases, with 19 bases lying between them. CDR3 length equals 17 residues. Germline V CDR1 and CDR2: LGHNA, YSLEER. The chain's CDR3 is CASSQERTRGGFDTQYF. The CDR3 nucleotides are TGCGCCAGCAGCCAAGAGAGGACTAGGGGGGGGTTTGATACGCAGTATTTT.

This clonotype was observed a handful of times. V usage is TRBV5-1 and J usage is TRBJ2-1; D may match TRBD1 or TRBD2 (5 bases each). V was shortened by 1 base and J by 14 bases, with 16 bases between the two germline ends. CDR1 is SGHRS, CDR2 YFSETQ, per germline. This CDR3 has 13 residues. The CDR3 DNA follows: TGCGCCAGCAGCTTGCCCTCGGGCCGAGGGGAGTTCTTC. It is translated as CASSLPSGRGEFF. Complete variable domain (other parts from reference TRBV5-1 and TRBJ2-1): KAGVTQTPRYLIKTRGQQVTLSCSPISGHRSVSWYQQTPGQGLQFLFEYFSETQRNKGNFPGRFSGRQFSNSRSEMNVSTLELGDSALYLCASSLPSGRGEFFGPGTRLTVL.

This chain links TRBV7-3 with TRBJ1-1, with D perhaps matching TRBD1 (5 bases). CDR1 and CDR2 (germline): SGHTA, FQGTGA. CDR3 length: 14 residues. Trimming took off 3 bases at V and 3 bases at J, with 11 bases between the two ends. CDR3 sequence (DNA): TGTGCCAGCAGCTTGAGTGTCAGGGACACTGAAGCTTTCTTT. It is translated as CASSLSVRDTEAFF.

Only a few counts were recorded for this clonotype. V and J are TRBV7-2 and TRBJ2-1; D ambiguous. CDR1 is SGHTA, CDR2 FQGNSA, per germline. The V end was cut by 5 bases, the J end by 8 bases, with 7 bases between. This CDR3 is 11 amino acids long. CDR3 sequence reads: CASSPQHEQFF. CDR3 in DNA: TGTGCCAGCAGCCCTCAACATGAGCAGTTCTTC.